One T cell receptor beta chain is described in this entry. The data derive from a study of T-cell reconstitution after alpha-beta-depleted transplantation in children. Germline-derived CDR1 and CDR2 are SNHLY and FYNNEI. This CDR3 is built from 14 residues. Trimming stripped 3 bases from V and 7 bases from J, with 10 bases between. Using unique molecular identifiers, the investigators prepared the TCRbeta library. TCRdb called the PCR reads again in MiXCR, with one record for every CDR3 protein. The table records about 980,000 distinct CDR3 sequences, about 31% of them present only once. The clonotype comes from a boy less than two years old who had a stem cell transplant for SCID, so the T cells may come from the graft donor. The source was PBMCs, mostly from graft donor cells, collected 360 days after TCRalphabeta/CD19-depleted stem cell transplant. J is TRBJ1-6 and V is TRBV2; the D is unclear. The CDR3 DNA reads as TGTGCCAGCAGTGAGGAGCGTTACAATTCACCCCTCCACTTT. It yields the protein CASSEERYNSPLHF.